A few counts support the clone carrying this T cell receptor beta chain. What it recognizes is unknown. The data were taken from a study of glioma-infiltrating T cells. Study observations and caveats: Above-expected tissue-blood divergence occurred in all gliomas, most in low-grade ones.

Amplification of TCR alpha and beta CDR3 regions from RNA used iRepertoire nested multiplex PCR. Tissue mRNA or PBMC total RNA, roughly 85-450 ng, went into one-step reverse transcription and amplification. One entry per CDR3 protein, called by TCRdb with MiXCR from the multiplex PCR reads. This table holds about 130,000 distinct CDR3 sequences, 20% to 25% found once. Germline assignment: CDR1 KGHDR and CDR2 SFDVKD. With 5 bases clipped from V and 11 bases from J, the junction kept 13 bases outside the gene matches. This CDR3 spans 14 amino acids. The TCR was taken from a human donor with low-grade glioma or glioblastoma, undergoing nonglioma brain surgery, or in good health (not recorded which). The rearrangement uses TRBV24-1 and TRBJ2-5; 7 nucleotides line up with TRBD1. Sequenced input: glioma tissue, nonneoplastic brain tissue, or PBMCs (not recorded which). CDR3 coding DNA: TGTGCCACCAGTGGAGGGGGCAGAGCGAGAACGCAGTACTTC. It specifies CATSGGGRARTQYF.